These 27 T cell receptor beta chains share one sample of origin, sequenced in a study of blood T cell repertoires in COVID-19. The table came from immunoSEQ multiplex PCR; TCRdb's copy has only in-frame clones and leaves some out. Among some 300,000 clones listed, around nine tenths were seen once. The specimen was PBMCs or T cells enriched from blood (not recorded which). The receptors shown here come from a woman in her 30s who had recovered from COVID-19.

This chain connects TRBV25-1 to TRBJ1-2; D uncertain. Germline loops: CDR1 MGHDK, CDR2 SYGVNS. V dropped 4 bases and J dropped 5 bases, with 8 bases sitting between them. There are 12 residues in the CDR3. CDR3 sequence (DNA): TGTGCCAGCAGTGCAGGACTATATGGCTACACCTTC. Translated, it gives CASSAGLYGYTF.

V usage is TRBV5-4 and J usage is TRBJ1-1; no reliable D call. CDR3 length: 14 residues. V gave up 4 bases and J gave up 2 bases, with 12 bases separating them. Germline V lookup: CDR1 SGHNT, CDR2 YYREEE (reference sequence). CDR3 sequence reads: CASSLGGINTEAFF. CDR3 coding DNA: TGTGCCAGCAGCCTCGGAGGGATAAACACTGAAGCTTTCTTT.

The chain joins TRBV2 to TRBJ2-7; a possible D gene is TRBD1 (6 bases). V lost 6 bases and J 2 bases, leaving 14 bases between the germline ends. Germline V CDR1 and CDR2: SNHLY, FYNNEI. The CDR3 loop spans 14 amino acids. This CDR3 reads CASRNRTVTYEQYF. CDR3 DNA sequence: TGTGCCAGCAGGAACAGGACAGTCACCTACGAGCAGTACTTC.

The chain carries TRBV6-5 and TRBJ2-3; D might be TRBD1 (6 bases). Germline-derived CDR1 and CDR2 are MNHEY and SVGAGI. The V end was cut by 0 bases, the J end by 1 base, with 11 bases between. This CDR3 comprises 16 residues. The DNA of the CDR3 is TGTGCCAGCAGTTACTCAGGACAGCTACGCACAGATACGCAGTATTTT. It translates to CASSYSGQLRTDTQYF.

The chain combines TRBV6-6 with TRBJ2-5; D unresolved. Trimming cost V 1 base and J 4 bases, with 16 bases left between them. CDR3 length: 16 residues. CDR1 is MNHNY and CDR2 is SVGAGI in the germline V gene (reference sequence). CDR3: CASSYYSRPPGETQYF. The CDR3 nucleotides read TGTGCCAGCAGTTACTACTCGCGGCCTCCCGGAGAGACCCAGTACTTC.

The chain employs TRBV7-2 and TRBJ2-7; 9 bases map to TRBD1. V gave up 4 bases and J gave up 5 bases; unmatched junction bases: 6. The CDR3 loop spans 14 amino acids. Germline V gene lookup returns CDR1 SGHTA and CDR2 FQGNSA. CDR3 loop: CASSWTGTGNEQYF. CDR3 in DNA: TGTGCCAGCAGCTGGACCGGGACAGGGAACGAGCAGTACTTC.

The rearrangement uses TRBV10-3 and TRBJ1-6; tentatively, D is TRBD1 (6 bases). V lost 2 bases and J lost 8, with 13 bases in between. CDR1 is ENHRY and CDR2 is SYGVKD in the germline V gene. The CDR3 totals 15 residues. The chain's CDR3 is CAISEGAGVDSPLHF. The CDR3 DNA reads as TGTGCCATCAGTGAGGGGGCAGGGGTGGATTCACCCCTCCACTTT.

The chain is built from TRBV24-1 and TRBJ2-3, with D tentatively TRBD1 (6 bases). CDR3 length equals 14 residues. Germline V gene data show CDR1 as KGHDR and CDR2 as SFDVKD. Deletions cut 5 bases from V and 4 bases from J, with 12 bases between. The CDR3 sequence is CATSAQGYSDTQYF. The CDR3 DNA sequence: TGTGCCACCAGTGCCCAGGGGTACTCAGATACGCAGTATTTT.

A single count supports this clone. The rearrangement joins TRBV7-6 to TRBJ2-1, with a tentative D call TRBD2 (5 bases). Germline V lookup: CDR1 SGHVS, CDR2 FNYEAQ. The CDR3 spans 14 residues. V lost 1 base and J lost 8, with 12 bases in between. CDR3 loop: CASSLGLGVYEQFF. CDR3 nucleotide sequence: TGTGCCAGCAGCTTAGGGCTCGGGGTATATGAGCAGTTCTTC.

The V and J genes are TRBV7-2 and TRBJ2-1, with 9 positions matching TRBD2. This CDR3 has 16 residues. After removal of 4 bases from V and 6 bases from J, the junction contained 10 bases not matched to a gene. The germline V gene has CDR1 SGHTA and CDR2 FQGNSA. CDR3 in DNA: TGTGCCAGCAGCTCCCAAGGAGGACTAGCGTTCAATGAGCAGTTCTTC. Amino acids: CASSSQGGLAFNEQFF.

This rearrangement joins TRBV11-2 to TRBJ1-4; TRBD1 is a possible D gene (6 bases). CDR3 length: 14 residues. Germline CDR1 is SGHAT and CDR2 is FQNNGV. V lost 3 bases and J lost 7, with 12 bases in between. CDR3 sequence: CASSFGGALEKLFF. CDR3 nucleotide sequence: TGTGCCAGCAGCTTTGGGGGGGCGCTTGAAAAACTGTTTTTT.

The chain has TRBV6-5 and TRBJ1-1, with TRBD1 matching 8 bases. The junction had 11 bases not matched to a gene; V was cut back by 4 bases and J by 4 bases. The CDR3 has 16 amino acids. The germline V gene encodes CDR1 MNHEY and CDR2 SVGAGI. The CDR3 loop is CASSSNPGRGPTEAFF. The CDR3 DNA follows: TGTGCCAGCAGTTCCAACCCGGGCAGGGGGCCCACTGAAGCTTTCTTT.

The rearrangement uses TRBV5-4 and TRBJ2-5; maybe TRBD2 (5 bases). Trimming took off 7 bases at V and 4 bases at J, with 20 bases between the two ends. The germline gives CDR1 SGHNT, CDR2 YYREEE (reference sequence). The CDR3 consists of 15 residues. The CDR3: CASPWSRRSGETQYF. In nucleotides, the CDR3 is TGTGCCAGCCCTTGGTCAAGGCGAAGCGGAGAGACCCAGTACTTC.

This clone was observed a single time. The genes are TRBV7-9 and TRBJ1-4; 7 positions agree with TRBD1. In germline, CDR1 is SEHNR, CDR2 FQNEAQ (reference sequence). V trimming: 3 bases; J trimming: 5 bases; junction bases outside the gene matches: 6. CDR3 length: 15 amino acids. Here the CDR3 reads CASSFLGQLNEKLFF. CDR3 nucleotides: TGTGCCAGCAGCTTCCTGGGACAGTTAAATGAAAAACTGTTTTTT.

This chain connects TRBV28 to TRBJ2-7; 9 nucleotides align to TRBD1. This CDR3 is 15 amino acids long. With V trimmed by 3 bases and J by 5 bases, 8 bases remained unmatched. Germline values: CDR1 MDHEN, CDR2 SYDVKM. CDR3 region: CASSLPGTGPHEQYF. The CDR3 nucleotides are TGTGCCAGCAGTTTGCCCGGGACAGGGCCTCACGAGCAGTACTTC.

This rearrangement joins TRBV29-1 to TRBJ2-7, with D perhaps TRBD1 (6 bases). Germline V gene lookup returns CDR1 SQVTM and CDR2 ANQGSEA. The germline V and J ends were trimmed by 0 bases and 4 bases, with 13 bases remaining between them. CDR3 length: 14 amino acids. The CDR3 sequence is CSVEDTGLGYEQYF. The CDR3 bases are TGCAGCGTTGAAGATACAGGGCTCGGATACGAGCAGTACTTC.

This clone was picked up one time. The V call is TRBV6-6, the J call TRBJ2-3, with 7 bases fitting TRBD2. J gave up 0 bases and V 4 bases, and 4 bases lay outside the gene matches. This CDR3 has 15 residues. Per the germline V gene, CDR1 is MNHNY and CDR2 is SVGAGI (reference sequence). The CDR3 spells CASSLAGTSTDTQYF. The CDR3 DNA reads as TGTGCCAGCAGTTTAGCGGGTACCAGCACAGATACGCAGTATTTT.

The CDR3 DNA reads TGTGCCAGCAGTGATTTGGCCATCAGAAACTATGGCTACACCTTC. Amino acids: CASSDLAIRNYGYTF. The chain recombines TRBV6-1 with TRBJ1-2; D unclear. Germline V gene lookup returns CDR1 MNHNS and CDR2 SASEGT. This CDR3 has 15 amino acids. Trimming left V 3 bases short and J 2 bases short, with 13 bases between.

The chain has TRBV27 and TRBJ2-5; D might be TRBD2 (6 bases). CDR3 length equals 14 residues. Germline V gene data show CDR1 as MNHEY and CDR2 as SMNVEV (reference sequence). The V gene lost 6 bases and the J gene lost 5 bases, with 16 bases spanning the gap. CDR3: CASSPGTRGETQYF. For the CDR3, the DNA is TGTGCCAGCAGCCCCGGTACTCGGGGGGAGACCCAGTACTTC.

This CDR3 reads CAWSVNRGTDTQYF. The CDR3 nucleotides read TGTGCCTGGAGTGTGAACAGGGGCACAGATACGCAGTATTTT. The chain recombines TRBV30 with TRBJ2-3; the D gene is possibly TRBD1 (6 bases). This CDR3 is built from 14 residues. The germline V and J ends were trimmed by 0 bases and 1 base, with 8 bases remaining between them. Germline CDR1 GTSNPN, CDR2 SVGIG (reference sequence).

J is TRBJ2-7 and V is TRBV29-1; 16 nucleotides align to TRBD2. The CDR3 has 18 amino acids. Germline trimming cut 6 bases from V and 6 bases from J; bases unmatched to any gene: 17. Germline V lookup: CDR1 SQVTM, CDR2 ANQGSEA. CDR3 bases: TGCAGCGTCACCACGGGACTAGCGGGAGGGCCGTTCGGTGGCGAGCAGTACTTC. This gives the protein CSVTTGLAGGPFGGEQYF.

The CDR3 sequence: CASSPLGGVEQYF. The CDR3 coding sequence is TGTGCCAGCTCACCACTCGGGGGAGTCGAGCAGTACTTC. The chain joins TRBV18 to TRBJ2-7, with TRBD2 as a possible D gene (6 bases). The CDR3 consists of 13 residues. Germline assignment: CDR1 KGHSH and CDR2 LQKENI. V was shortened by 1 base and J by 6 bases, with 10 bases between the two germline ends.

This chain joins TRBV19 and TRBJ2-3; D is possibly TRBD2 (6 bases). V was cut by 4 bases and J by 0 bases, with 17 bases left in between. The CDR3 has 17 residues. Germline V lookup: CDR1 LNHDA, CDR2 SQIVND (reference sequence). The CDR3 DNA follows: TGTGCCAGTAGTACGCTAACACGGAGCGGGAGCACAGATACGCAGTATTTT. Translated, it gives CASSTLTRSGSTDTQYF.

The chain links TRBV28 to TRBJ1-2; TRBD1 might be the D (5 bases). Germline CDR1 and CDR2: MDHEN and SYDVKM. The CDR3 spans 13 residues. V was pared by 5 bases and J by 8 bases, with 15 bases between. The CDR3 DNA reads as TGTGCCAGCAGTCCCTGGGCAGGGTGGGGCTACACCTTC. Protein product: CASSPWAGWGYTF.

The V and J genes are TRBV7-6 and TRBJ1-2; 7 positions match TRBD1. Germline-derived CDR1 and CDR2 are SGHVS and FNYEAQ. This CDR3 is 14 amino acids long. V shed 4 bases and J 3 bases; nucleotides not matched to a gene: 5. The CDR3 bases are TGTGCCAGCAGCTCAGTACAGGGGTACTATGGCTACACCTTC. Encoded protein: CASSSVQGYYGYTF. Full variable domain (remainder filled in from reference TRBV7-6 and TRBJ1-2): GAGVSQSPRYKVTKRGQDVALRCDPISGHVSLYWYRQALGQGPEFLTYFNYEAQQDKSGLPNDRFSAERPEGSISTLTIQRTEQRDSAMYRCASSSVQGYYGYTFGSGTRLTVV.

The CDR3 reads CASSLNRDQETQYF. The CDR3 DNA reads as TGTGCCAGCAGCTTAAACAGGGACCAAGAGACCCAGTACTTC. The J gene is TRBJ2-5, the V gene TRBV7-8; possibly TRBD1 for D (6 bases). V shed 2 bases and J shed 0 bases, with 7 bases lying between them. There are 14 residues in the CDR3. Germline CDR1 is SGHVS and CDR2 is FQNEAQ.

V and J are TRBV28 and TRBJ1-4; D is unresolved. The CDR3 covers 19 residues. V gave up 3 bases and J gave up 8 bases, with 28 bases separating them. Looked up from germline, CDR1 is MDHEN and CDR2 is SYDVKM. The DNA of the CDR3 is TGTGCCAGCAGTTTCGATCGTCTCGATCTCCTAATGTTGAGAGAAAAACTGTTTTTT. It codes for CASSFDRLDLLMLREKLFF.